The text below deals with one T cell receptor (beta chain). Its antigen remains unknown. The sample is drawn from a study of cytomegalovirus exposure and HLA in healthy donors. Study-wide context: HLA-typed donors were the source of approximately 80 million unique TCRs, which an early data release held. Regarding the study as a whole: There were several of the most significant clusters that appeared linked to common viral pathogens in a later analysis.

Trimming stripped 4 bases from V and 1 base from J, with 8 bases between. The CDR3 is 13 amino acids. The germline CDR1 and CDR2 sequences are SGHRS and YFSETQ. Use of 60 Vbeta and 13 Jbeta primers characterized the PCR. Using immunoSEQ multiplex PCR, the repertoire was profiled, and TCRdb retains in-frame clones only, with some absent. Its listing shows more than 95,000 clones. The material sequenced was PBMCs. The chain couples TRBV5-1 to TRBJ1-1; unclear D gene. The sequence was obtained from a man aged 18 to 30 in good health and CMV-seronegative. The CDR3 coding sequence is TGCGCCAGCAGCGATAACAGGAACACTGAAGCTTTCTTT. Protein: CASSDNRNTEAFF.